The 31 T cell receptor beta chains listed next were all sequenced from one sample in a study of graft-versus-host responses after intestinal transplantation. Produced via immunoSEQ multiplex PCR; TCRdb's table is partial and in-frame only. The sample records tens of thousands of clones, approximately 88% being singletons. Their antigens remain unidentified. Source: unstimulated CD8+ T cells sorted from spleen or lymph node cells, taken before intestinal transplant. These receptors were obtained from a human donor who received an intestinal transplant.

V is TRBV4-1 and J is TRBJ1-2; a possible D gene is TRBD1 (6 bases). CDR3 size: 13 residues. The V gene's germline CDR1 is MGHRA and CDR2 YSYEKL. V dropped 10 bases and J dropped 4 bases, with 16 bases sitting between them. CDR3 in amino acids: CATAQGSSYGYTF. The CDR3 bases are TGCGCCACAGCACAGGGTAGTAGCTATGGCTACACCTTC.

The genes are TRBV9 and TRBJ2-1; 10 bases agree with TRBD2. The CDR3 totals 16 residues. Looked up from germline, CDR1 is SGDLS and CDR2 is YYNGEE. Trimming removed 6 bases from V and 3 bases from J; junction bases left unmatched: 9. CDR3 sequence: CASTRDASGSYNEQFF. DNA of the CDR3: TGTGCCAGCACCCGAGATGCTAGCGGGAGCTACAATGAGCAGTTCTTC.

The V and J genes are TRBV27 and TRBJ2-5; TRBD2 matches 11 bases. Per germline, CDR1 MNHEY and CDR2 SMNVEV (reference sequence). The V gene end was trimmed by 6 bases and the J gene end by 4 bases; junction bases not matched to a gene: 10. The CDR3 extends over 16 amino acids. CDR3 region: CASSPTPGLAGETQYF. CDR3 sequence (DNA): TGTGCCAGCAGCCCCACTCCAGGACTAGCGGGAGAGACCCAGTACTTC.

This clone was observed a handful of times. The rearrangement uses TRBV19 and TRBJ2-2; 15 bases are a match to TRBD2. The trim removed 7 bases at V and 4 bases at J, leaving 13 bases unmatched. In germline, CDR1 is LNHDA, CDR2 SQIVND (reference sequence). The CDR3 runs to 19 residues. CDR3 DNA sequence: TGTGCCAGTATTGAGCACGGACTAGCGGGAGGGCCGATCACCGGGGAGCTGTTTTTT. Protein: CASIEHGLAGGPITGELFF.

The V call is TRBV15, the J call TRBJ1-2; 11 bases align to TRBD1. Germline V gene data show CDR1 as LNHNV and CDR2 as YYDKDF (reference sequence). The CDR3 sequence is 13 residues long. V shed 9 bases, J shed 8 bases, and the junction held 8 bases outside the gene matches. The CDR3 here is CATAGQGVEGYTF. CDR3 nucleotides: TGTGCCACGGCGGGACAGGGGGTGGAAGGCTACACCTTC. The full variable domain, its missing parts supplied by reference TRBV15 and TRBJ1-2, is DAMVIQNPRYQVTQFGKPVTLSCSQTLNHNVMYWYQQKSSQAPKLLFHYYDKDFNNEADTPDNFQSRRPNTSFCFLDIRSPGLGDTAMYLCATAGQGVEGYTFGSGTRLTVV.

This chain uses TRBV6-6 with TRBJ2-2; the D gene is possibly TRBD1 (6 bases). This CDR3 spans 15 amino acids. CDR1 and CDR2 (germline): MNHNY, SVGAGI (reference sequence). Trimming took off 2 bases at V and 6 bases at J, with 13 bases between the two ends. The CDR3, as DNA: TGTGCCAGCAGTTACAATCAGGGGAAGTCCGGGGAGCTGTTTTTT. Protein product: CASSYNQGKSGELFF.

This clone has just one count. The V and J genes are TRBV5-1 and TRBJ2-1; 9 bases align to TRBD2. The length of the CDR3 is 17 residues. Germline V CDR1 and CDR2: SGHRS, YFSETQ. With 0 bases clipped from V and 6 bases from J, the junction kept 10 bases outside the gene matches. The CDR3 DNA is TGCGCCAGCAGCTTGGCAGGCGGGAGGGCCCCTCCCAATGAGCAGTTCTTC. It translates to CASSLAGGRAPPNEQFF.

The V call is TRBV28, the J call TRBJ2-3; 12 positions agree with TRBD2. Germline V CDR1 and CDR2: MDHEN, SYDVKM. The CDR3 is made up of 16 amino acids. V was pared by 5 bases and J by 3 bases, with 6 bases of the junction left unmatched. For the CDR3, the DNA is TGTGCCAGCAGTCCCCGGACTAGCGGGGCTACAGATACGCAGTATTTT. Residues: CASSPRTSGATDTQYF.

The V gene is TRBV7-9, the J gene TRBJ2-1; possibly TRBD2 for D (5 bases). Germline CDR1 and CDR2: SEHNR and FQNEAQ (reference sequence). The CDR3 is 14 residues long. V was clipped by 1 base and J by 14 bases, with 18 bases between them. This CDR3 reads CASSLVTAHAGKFF. In nucleotides, the CDR3 is TGTGCCAGCAGCTTAGTCACGGCCCACGCCGGGAAGTTCTTC.

The V gene is TRBV19, the J gene TRBJ1-1; the D gene is possibly TRBD1 (6 bases). V was clipped by 3 bases and J by 1 base, with 18 bases between them. From germline, CDR1 is LNHDA and CDR2 SQIVND (reference sequence). This CDR3 spans 17 amino acids. As DNA, the CDR3 is TGTGCCAGTAGTATCCAACAGACAGGTGTCTGGAACACTGAAGCTTTCTTT. Protein product: CASSIQQTGVWNTEAFF.

The chain is built from TRBV7-9 and TRBJ2-7; 7 positions match TRBD1. V dropped 5 bases and J dropped 3; count of bases not matched to a gene: 10. The germline V gene has CDR1 SEHNR and CDR2 FQNEAQ (reference sequence). The length of the CDR3 is 15 residues. The CDR3 DNA is TGTGCCAGCAGCATTTACCGGGACAGCAACTACGAGCAGTACTTC. As protein: CASSIYRDSNYEQYF. The variable domain in full, with the rest retrieved from reference TRBV7-9 and TRBJ2-7, is DTGVSQNPRHKITKRGQNVTFRCDPISEHNRLYWYRQTLGQGPEFLTYFQNEAQLEKSRLLSDRFSAERPKGSFSTLEIQRTEQGDSAMYLCASSIYRDSNYEQYFGPGTRLTVT.

The V call is TRBV18, the J call TRBJ2-7; the D is unclear. The CDR3 has 13 amino acids. Looked up from germline, CDR1 is KGHSH and CDR2 is LQKENI. V lost 3 bases and J lost 5, with 11 bases in between. CDR3 nucleotide sequence: TGTGCCAGCTCACCCGATCTCCGGGACGAGCAGTACTTC. Its protein product is CASSPDLRDEQYF.

This clone showed up just once. The V gene is TRBV7-8, the J gene TRBJ2-7; TRBD1 is a possible D gene (6 bases). There are 14 residues in the CDR3. Germline V gene data show CDR1 as SGHVS and CDR2 as FQNEAQ. V shed 5 bases and J shed 1 base, with 12 bases lying between them. CDR3 sequence (DNA): TGTGCCAGCAGCCCCAGGGGAGAGTCCTACGAGCAGTACTTC. Residues: CASSPRGESYEQYF.

The V gene is TRBV30, the J gene TRBJ2-5; 8 bases line up with TRBD1. The DNA end is a closer match to TRBJ2-7, so the J assignment may be wrong. Germline CDR1 reads GTSNPN; CDR2 reads SVGIG (reference sequence). The CDR3 contains 15 residues. Written as DNA, the CDR3 is TGTGCCTGGAGTGTACCACAGGGGGTGCTTTACGAGCAGTACTTC. Translated, it gives CAWSVPQGVLYEQYF.

The chain couples TRBV29-1 to TRBJ2-7; a weak D match, TRBD1 (7 bases). Looked up from germline, CDR1 is SQVTM and CDR2 is ANQGSEA. V was shortened by 6 bases and J by 0 bases, with 12 bases between the two germline ends. This CDR3 comprises 13 residues. As DNA, the CDR3 is TGCAGCGTCACAGGGGAGGCCTCCTACGAGCAGTACTTC. It yields the protein CSVTGEASYEQYF.

The J gene is TRBJ2-2, the V gene TRBV9, with a tentative D call TRBD2 (6 bases). Germline loops: CDR1 SGDLS, CDR2 YYNGEE. This CDR3 region has 14 residues. Trimming left V 4 bases short and J 5 bases short, with 12 bases between. CDR3 sequence: CASSPQAGTGELFF. The CDR3 coding sequence is TGTGCCAGCAGCCCCCAGGCGGGGACCGGGGAGCTGTTTTTT.

The CDR3: CASSLAQGITYEQYF. CDR3 in DNA: TGTGCCAGCAGCTTAGCGCAGGGAATAACCTACGAGCAGTACTTC. The chain links TRBV7-9 to TRBJ2-7; D possibly corresponds to TRBD1 (5 bases). Germline values: CDR1 SEHNR, CDR2 FQNEAQ (reference sequence). This CDR3 contains 15 residues. Deletions cut 0 bases from V and 2 bases from J, with 11 bases between. Complete variable domain (other parts from reference TRBV7-9 and TRBJ2-7): DTGVSQNPRHKITKRGQNVTFRCDPISEHNRLYWYRQTLGQGPEFLTYFQNEAQLEKSRLLSDRFSAERPKGSFSTLEIQRTEQGDSAMYLCASSLAQGITYEQYFGPGTRLTVT.

V is TRBV2 and J is TRBJ2-7, with TRBD2 matching 13 bases. CDR3 size: 17 residues. CDR1 is SNHLY, CDR2 FYNNEI, per germline. Germline trimming cut 4 bases from V and 3 bases from J; bases unmatched to any gene: 9. The CDR3 loop reads CASSGGGLAGLFYEQYF. The CDR3 region has the DNA TGTGCCAGCAGTGGGGGGGGACTAGCGGGACTCTTCTACGAGCAGTACTTC. Full variable domain (missing parts from reference TRBV2 and TRBJ2-7): EPEVTQTPSHQVTQMGQEVILRCVPISNHLYFYWYRQILGQKVEFLVSFYNNEISEKSEIFDDQFSVERPDGSNFTLKIRSTKLEDSAMYFCASSGGGLAGLFYEQYFGPGTRLTVT.

The CDR3 protein is CASSPQGTVLSYEQYF. The CDR3 DNA reads TGTGCCAGCAGCCCCCAGGGGACAGTCTTATCCTACGAGCAGTACTTC. J is TRBJ2-7 and V is TRBV7-8; 7 bases line up with TRBD1. The ends lost 5 bases at V and 1 base at J; junction bases unmatched: 11. Germline V CDR1 and CDR2: SGHVS, FQNEAQ. This CDR3 has 16 residues.

The CDR3 is CASSLAPEGAGNEQFF. Here the CDR3 DNA reads TGTGCCAGCAGCTTAGCGCCGGAGGGGGCGGGGAATGAGCAGTTCTTC. This sequence joins TRBV7-6 and TRBJ2-1; a possible D gene is TRBD1 (7 bases). The germline V gene has CDR1 SGHVS and CDR2 FNYEAQ. CDR3 size: 16 residues. Deletions cut 0 bases from V and 7 bases from J, with 16 bases between.

The chain combines TRBV6-1 with TRBJ2-1; perhaps TRBD2 as D (6 bases). The CDR3 sequence is 15 residues long. Trimming removed 2 bases at V and 0 bases at J, with 8 bases between. Germline CDR1 MNHNS, CDR2 SASEGT. DNA for the CDR3: TGTGCCAGCAGTGAACCGGGGGTCTCCTACAATGAGCAGTTCTTC. The encoded protein is CASSEPGVSYNEQFF.

This chain's CDR3 is CASSSPVGNTIYF. In DNA form, the CDR3 reads TGTGCCAGCAGCTCCCCAGTCGGAAACACCATATATTTT. The chain has TRBV7-9 and TRBJ1-3, with unresolved D. Germline V gives CDR1 SEHNR, CDR2 FQNEAQ (reference sequence). CDR3 size: 13 residues. The V gene lost 4 bases and the J gene lost 4 bases, with 8 bases spanning the gap.

This clone was seen only a few times. The chain links TRBV27 to TRBJ2-7, with TRBD1 identical over 7 bases. V was clipped by 6 bases and J by 3 bases; unmatched bases: 11. This CDR3 is 15 amino acids long. Germline loops: CDR1 MNHEY, CDR2 SMNVEV (reference sequence). For the CDR3, the DNA is TGTGCCAGCAGCTTGACAGGGCTAAAGTTCTACGAGCAGTACTTC. Protein sequence: CASSLTGLKFYEQYF.

A single count supports this clone. The chain recombines TRBV18 with TRBJ2-2; a weak D match, TRBD2 (6 bases). Germline lookup yields CDR1 KGHSH and CDR2 LQKENI. Trimming stripped 8 bases from V and 7 bases from J, with 8 bases between. The CDR3 has 11 amino acids. In nucleotides, the CDR3 is TGTGCCAGCGGAGGGAGCGGGGAGCTGTTTTTT. It is translated as CASGGSGELFF.

The rearrangement links TRBV9 to TRBJ2-3; D perhaps matches TRBD2 (7 bases). CDR1 is SGDLS and CDR2 is YYNGEE in the germline V gene. Trimming removed 4 bases at V and 2 bases at J, with 17 bases between. The CDR3 is 16 residues long. This CDR3 is CASSLTGRENTDTQYF. In DNA, the CDR3 is TGTGCCAGCAGCCTTACAGGGAGGGAAAACACAGATACGCAGTATTTT.

The V call is TRBV9, the J call TRBJ1-2, with 7 nucleotides matching TRBD1. V lost 4 bases and J lost 0; bases outside the gene matches: 6. The germline V gene encodes CDR1 SGDLS and CDR2 YYNGEE. This CDR3 is built from 15 residues. The CDR3 region has the DNA TGTGCCAGCAGCCTCGGGACAGTCCCTAACTATGGCTACACCTTC. This codes for CASSLGTVPNYGYTF.

V is TRBV2 and J is TRBJ1-3; D remains unclear. The germline V gene encodes CDR1 SNHLY and CDR2 FYNNEI. The CDR3 covers 15 residues. V gave up 11 bases and J gave up 3 bases, with 20 bases separating them. The CDR3 loop reads CAAWRTTALGNTIYF. The DNA for the CDR3 is TGTGCCGCGTGGAGGACCACAGCTCTTGGAAACACCATATATTTT.

The chain uses TRBV9 and TRBJ1-3; D is possibly TRBD1 (6 bases). Germline CDR1 and CDR2: SGDLS and YYNGEE. The length of the CDR3 is 16 residues. V was clipped by 4 bases and J by 5 bases, with 19 bases between them. CDR3 sequence reads: CASSLLYAGDRNTIYF. CDR3 nucleotides: TGTGCCAGCAGCCTCCTTTACGCAGGGGATCGAAACACCATATATTTT.

This chain connects TRBV30 to TRBJ1-1; 7 nucleotides align to TRBD1. Germline trimming cut 4 bases from V and 5 bases from J; bases unmatched to any gene: 7. There are 13 residues in the CDR3. Per the germline V gene, CDR1 is GTSNPN and CDR2 is SVGIG (reference sequence). The CDR3 sequence is CAWTQGVWTEAFF. The CDR3 bases are TGTGCCTGGACCCAGGGGGTATGGACTGAAGCTTTCTTT.

The chain's CDR3 is CAWTPGTGYYEQYF. The CDR3 DNA sequence: TGTGCCTGGACGCCCGGGACAGGGTACTACGAGCAGTACTTC. This chain links TRBV30 with TRBJ2-7; 9 nucleotides match TRBD1. CDR1 is GTSNPN, CDR2 SVGIG, per germline (reference sequence). The CDR3 has 14 residues. V dropped 4 bases and J dropped 3; count of bases not matched to a gene: 7.

J is TRBJ2-5 and V is TRBV5-1, with D possibly matching TRBD1 (6 bases). The J call may be wrong; the DNA end is better matched by TRBJ2-7. This CDR3 is 15 amino acids long. Germline CDR1 SGHRS, CDR2 YFSETQ. The CDR3 sequence: CASSPTGSSSYEQYF. CDR3 coding DNA: TGCGCCAGCAGCCCAACAGGGTCTAGCTCCTACGAGCAGTACTTC.